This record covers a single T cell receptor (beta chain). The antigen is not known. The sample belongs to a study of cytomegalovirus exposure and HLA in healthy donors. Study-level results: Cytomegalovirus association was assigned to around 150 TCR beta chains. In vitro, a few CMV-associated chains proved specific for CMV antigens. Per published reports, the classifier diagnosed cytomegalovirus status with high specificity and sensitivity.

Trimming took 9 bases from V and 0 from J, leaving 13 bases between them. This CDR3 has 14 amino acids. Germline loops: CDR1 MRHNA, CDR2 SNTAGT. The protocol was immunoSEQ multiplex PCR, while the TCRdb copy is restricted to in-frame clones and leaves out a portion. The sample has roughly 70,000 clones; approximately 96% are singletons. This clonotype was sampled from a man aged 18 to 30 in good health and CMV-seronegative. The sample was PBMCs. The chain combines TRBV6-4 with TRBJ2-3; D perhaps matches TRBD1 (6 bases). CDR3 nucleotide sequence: TGTGCCAGTTCGCGGACAGCAAGCACAGATACGCAGTATTTT. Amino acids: CASSRTASTDTQYF.